What follows are 21 T cell receptor beta chains derived from one specimen sequenced in a study of vaccination effects on CD4 cells after COVID-19. Scientists isolated CD4+ T cells after an approximately 10-day culture period ended. Everyone in the study got two shots of either the BNT162b2 or mRNA-1273 vaccine. Sequencing used immunoSEQ multiplex PCR; TCRdb keeps in-frame clones, though not all of them. Seen here are 40,000 or so clones, 72% observed once, and the top ten hold 9.5% to 10%. No antigen has been assigned to these receptors. Sequencing was performed on CD4+ T cells from PBMCs cultured without peptide, taken after COVID-19 vaccination. The receptors were sampled from a human donor who received a COVID-19 vaccine.

The V and J genes are TRBV5-1 and TRBJ2-5; D is perhaps TRBD2 (5 bases). The V end was cut by 4 bases, the J end by 2 bases, with 12 bases between. This CDR3 is 14 amino acids long. The V gene's germline CDR1 is SGHRS and CDR2 YFSETQ. CDR3: CASSPGSVQETQYF. Written as DNA, the CDR3 is TGCGCCAGCAGCCCGGGGTCAGTACAAGAGACCCAGTACTTC.

This clone was counted between two and nine times. The chain couples TRBV20-1 to TRBJ1-5; D gene uncertain. The V end was cut by 3 bases, the J end by 4 bases, with 13 bases between. Germline V CDR1 and CDR2: DFQATT, SNEGSKA (reference sequence). The CDR3 has 14 amino acids. As DNA, the CDR3 is TGCAGTGCTAGTGGTGTTATTGCAAATCAGCCCCAGCATTTT. Translating gives CSASGVIANQPQHF.

This clone was seen more than once but under ten times. The rearrangement joins TRBV2 to TRBJ2-3; 8 bases line up with TRBD1. J gave up 1 base and V 10 bases, and 4 bases lay outside the gene matches. This CDR3 spans 13 amino acids. The germline V gene encodes CDR1 SNHLY and CDR2 FYNNEI. CDR3 region: CATSGQGTDTQYF. The CDR3 nucleotides are TGTGCCACCTCGGGACAGGGCACAGATACGCAGTATTTT.

The gene calls are TRBV7-2 and TRBJ2-4; D remains ambiguous. V was clipped by 3 bases and J by 0 bases, with 6 bases between them. The germline gives CDR1 SGHTA, CDR2 FQGNSA. This CDR3 is 14 amino acids long. CDR3 sequence reads: CASSLRLAKNIQYF. Written as DNA, the CDR3 is TGTGCCAGCAGCTTGAGACTAGCCAAAAACATTCAGTACTTC.

The chain recombines TRBV9 with TRBJ1-1; D is uncertain. Per the germline V gene, CDR1 is SGDLS and CDR2 is YYNGEE. Trimming removed 1 base at V and 3 bases at J, with 10 bases between. This CDR3 contains 14 residues. The CDR3 reads CASSVNDGDTEAFF. DNA for the CDR3: TGTGCCAGCAGCGTAAATGACGGGGACACTGAAGCTTTCTTT.

The CDR3 sequence is CAWSRNTEAFF. CDR3 coding DNA: TGTGCCTGGAGTAGAAACACTGAAGCTTTCTTT. The chain carries TRBV30 and TRBJ1-1, with no clear D. Germline V gives CDR1 GTSNPN, CDR2 SVGIG (reference sequence). The CDR3 totals 11 residues. V lost 2 bases and J 2 bases, leaving 3 bases between the germline ends.

The table lists this clone with a few counts. CDR3 sequence reads: CASSFMGDRGNTIYF. CDR3 sequence (DNA): TGTGCCAGCAGCTTTATGGGGGATCGTGGAAACACCATATATTTT. The chain joins TRBV7-8 to TRBJ1-3, with TRBD1 as a possible D gene (5 bases). Germline V gene lookup returns CDR1 SGHVS and CDR2 FQNEAQ. The CDR3 is 15 residues long. With 3 bases removed from V and 3 bases from J, the gap between germline ends came to 12 bases.

This chain joins TRBV24-1 and TRBJ2-7, with D possibly being TRBD1 (6 bases). The CDR3 runs to 13 residues. V was shortened by 3 bases and J by 4 bases, with 9 bases between the two germline ends. Germline values: CDR1 KGHDR, CDR2 SFDVKD. This CDR3 reads CATSDRTGYEQYF. The CDR3 DNA reads TGTGCCACCAGTGATCGTACAGGGTACGAGCAGTACTTC.

This chain uses TRBV3-1 (or the pseudogene TRBV3-2) with TRBJ1-2; no definite D call. There are 15 residues in the CDR3. V was shortened by 3 bases and J by 2 bases, with 13 bases between the two germline ends. The germline gives CDR1 LGHDT, CDR2 YNNKEL (reference sequence). CDR3 nucleotide sequence: TGTGCCAGCAGCCAGGCGTTCGGAGGAAACTATGGCTACACCTTC. Amino acids: CASSQAFGGNYGYTF.

The chain uses TRBV5-1 and TRBJ2-3, with 13 bases that match TRBD2. This CDR3 spans 23 amino acids. After removal of 0 bases from V and 0 bases from J, the junction contained 19 bases not matched to a gene. The germline CDR1 and CDR2 sequences are SGHRS and YFSETQ. The CDR3 nucleotides read TGCGCCAGCAGCTTGGCCGCAGGGATTAAAGGGACTAGCGGGAACCCTAGCACAGATACGCAGTATTTT. This codes for CASSLAAGIKGTSGNPSTDTQYF.

The chain is built from TRBV18 and TRBJ1-5; 12 nucleotides agree with TRBD1. J was trimmed by 0 bases and V by 4 bases; bases with no gene match: 4. This CDR3 has 17 amino acids. Germline V lookup: CDR1 KGHSH, CDR2 LQKENI. CDR3 residues: CASSQGQGADSNQPQHF. In DNA form, the CDR3 reads TGTGCCAGCTCACAGGGACAGGGGGCGGATAGCAATCAGCCCCAGCATTTT.

The gene calls are TRBV9 and TRBJ2-1; D may be TRBD1 (6 bases). The CDR3 consists of 16 residues. Trimming removed 3 bases from V and 0 bases from J, with 13 bases in between. CDR1 and CDR2 from the germline V gene are SGDLS and YYNGEE. The CDR3 loop is CASSGQGYSSYNEQFF. The DNA for the CDR3 is TGTGCCAGCAGCGGCCAGGGGTACAGCTCCTACAATGAGCAGTTCTTC.

J is TRBJ2-7 and V is TRBV19; 11 bases map to TRBD1. The CDR3 contains 15 residues. The germline V gene has CDR1 LNHDA and CDR2 SQIVND (reference sequence). The ends lost 9 bases at V and 5 bases at J; junction bases unmatched: 12. Here the CDR3 DNA reads TGTGCCAGCAAAAACCGGGACAGGGGGACCGACGAGCAGTACTTC. Its protein is CASKNRDRGTDEQYF. Full variable domain (rest looked up from reference TRBV19 and TRBJ2-7): DGGITQSPKYLFRKEGQNVTLSCEQNLNHDAMYWYRQDPGQGLRLIYYSQIVNDFQKGDIAEGYSVSREKKESFPLTVTSAQKNPTAFYLCASKNRDRGTDEQYFGPGTRLTVT.

J is TRBJ2-7 and V is TRBV3-1 (or the pseudogene TRBV3-2), with 8 nucleotides matching TRBD2. V lost 3 bases to trimming and J lost 0 bases; unmatched junction nucleotides: 4. Germline loops: CDR1 LGHDT, CDR2 YNNKEL (reference sequence). This CDR3 contains 15 residues. DNA for the CDR3: TGTGCCAGCAGCCATAGTAGCGGGAACTCCTACGAGCAGTACTTC. Translating it yields CASSHSSGNSYEQYF.

This clone was detected only a few times. This chain joins TRBV27 and TRBJ1-5; tentatively, D is TRBD1 (5 bases). CDR1 and CDR2 (germline): MNHEY, SMNVEV (reference sequence). V was pared by 2 bases and J by 2 bases, with 13 bases between. This CDR3 spans 16 amino acids. The CDR3 bases are TGTGCCAGCAGTTTACGCAGGGAAGGTCGCAATCAGCCCCAGCATTTT. Translated, it gives CASSLRREGRNQPQHF.

This clone was found a few times. This chain connects TRBV30 to TRBJ2-7, with D possibly TRBD1 on 5 matching bases. The CDR3 runs to 10 residues. CDR1 is GTSNPN and CDR2 is SVGIG in the germline V gene (reference sequence). V lost 3 bases to trimming and J lost 5 bases, with 5 bases between them. The CDR3 bases are TGTGCCTGGAGCAGGGACGAGCAGTACTTC. Encoded protein: CAWSRDEQYF.

Only a few counts were recorded for this clone. This rearrangement joins TRBV11-2 to TRBJ2-5; D is perhaps TRBD2 (6 bases). This CDR3 comprises 15 residues. The V gene lost 2 bases and the J gene lost 1 base, with 11 bases spanning the gap. Germline V gene sequence: CDR1 SGHAT, CDR2 FQNNGV. The CDR3 protein is CASSLMGGAQETQYF. The CDR3 DNA follows: TGTGCCAGCAGCTTAATGGGCGGGGCCCAAGAGACCCAGTACTTC.

This clone is labeled as medium-sized. The J gene is TRBJ1-2, the V gene TRBV11-2; 8 bases align to TRBD1. The trim removed 5 bases at V and 3 bases at J, leaving 2 bases unmatched. The CDR3 consists of 13 residues. Germline CDR1 SGHAT, CDR2 FQNNGV. CDR3 region: CASSPGQDYGYTF. CDR3 in DNA: TGTGCCAGCAGCCCGGGACAGGACTATGGCTACACCTTC.

This chain connects TRBV19 to TRBJ1-2; D might be TRBD1 (6 bases). Trimming stripped 2 bases from V and 6 bases from J, with 16 bases between. Germline assignment: CDR1 LNHDA and CDR2 SQIVND (reference sequence). The CDR3 runs 15 residues. CDR3: CASSIWGGGQNGYTF. The CDR3 DNA reads TGTGCCAGTAGTATATGGGGGGGAGGACAGAATGGCTACACCTTC.

The genes are TRBV4-1 and TRBJ2-7, with 13 bases aligning to TRBD2. Germline V CDR1 and CDR2: MGHRA, YSYEKL. The CDR3 consists of 16 residues. Trimming cost V 5 bases and J 6 bases; bases outside gene matches: 10. DNA of the CDR3: TGCGCCAGCAGCGCATCCGGGACTAGCGGGACCCTCGAGCAGTACTTC. It yields the protein CASSASGTSGTLEQYF.

The V gene is TRBV5-1, the J gene TRBJ2-5, with 7 bases fitting TRBD2. V shed 0 bases, J shed 1 base, and the junction held 9 bases outside the gene matches. Germline CDR1 reads SGHRS; CDR2 reads YFSETQ. CDR3 length: 17 residues. The DNA for the CDR3 is TGCGCCAGCAGCTTGGCCGGGTTAGCGGGTCTCCAAGAGACCCAGTACTTC. Its protein product is CASSLAGLAGLQETQYF.